This T cell receptor (beta chain) emerged from a study of T-cell memory formation after mild COVID-19. Study-wide background: Across donors, TCR clusters were largely donor specific. General study points: Clones that got smaller from day 15 to 85 had even CD4/CD8, while clones growing later tipped toward CD4+. Pre-infection memory held some responding clones, suggesting pre-existing cross-reactive T cells responded.

This clonotype was found many times. What it binds is not known. 5'RACE primed from the constant segment yielded TCR alpha and TCR beta cDNA libraries bearing sample barcodes and UMIs. TCRdb independently ran MiXCR on the 5' RACE reads; one entry per CDR3 protein. The table lists some 320,000 distinct CDR3 sequences, more than 13% of them singletons. Germline V gives CDR1 DFQATT, CDR2 SNEGSKA (reference sequence). V was trimmed by 3 bases and J by 4 bases, leaving 9 bases between them. The CDR3 spans 12 residues. V is TRBV20-1 and J is TRBJ1-2, with D perhaps matching TRBD1 (6 bases). The TCR was taken from a man between 18 and 35 years old who had mild COVID-19 (a few samples of this study predate the infection). Cell type and time point are not known. Sequencing was carried out using PBMCs or a T cell subset sorted from them (not recorded which). CDR3 residues: CSASPRGYGYTF. CDR3 bases: TGCAGTGCTAGTCCCAGGGGCTATGGCTACACCTTC.